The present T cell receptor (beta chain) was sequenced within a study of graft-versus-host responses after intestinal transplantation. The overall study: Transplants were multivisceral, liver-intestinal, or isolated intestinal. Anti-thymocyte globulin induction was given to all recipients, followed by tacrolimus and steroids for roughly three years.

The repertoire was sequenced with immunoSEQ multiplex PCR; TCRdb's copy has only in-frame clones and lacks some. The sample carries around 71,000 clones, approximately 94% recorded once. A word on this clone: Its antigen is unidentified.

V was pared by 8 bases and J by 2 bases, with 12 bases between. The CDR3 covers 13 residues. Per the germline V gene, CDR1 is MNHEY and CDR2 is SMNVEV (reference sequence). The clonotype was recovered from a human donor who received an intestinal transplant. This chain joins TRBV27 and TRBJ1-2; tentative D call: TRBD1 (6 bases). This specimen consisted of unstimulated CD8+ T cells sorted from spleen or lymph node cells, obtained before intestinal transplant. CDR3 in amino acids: CASSLTGNYGYTF. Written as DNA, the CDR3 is TGTGCCAGCTCACTTACAGGGAACTATGGCTACACCTTC.